This record looks at one T cell receptor beta chain sequence and its context. The CDR3 runs to 14 residues. Germline V lookup: CDR1 SGHVS, CDR2 FQNEAQ. Trimming cost V 4 bases and J 6 bases; bases outside gene matches: 3. There were TCR beta CDR3 regions amplified from RNA transcripts. With the HTBI primer set, the TCR CDR3 went through a first round of RT-PCR. Via MiXCR, TCRdb re-called the multiplex PCR reads, giving one row per CDR3 protein. This sample has 300,000 to 400,000 distinct CDR3 sequences; 11% to 15% occur once, and the top ten carry around 24%. This sample is drawn from a study of T cells in Graves' hyperthyroidism and ophthalmopathy. Study background: The authors collected peripheral blood at initial diagnosis, before any treatment.

Subjects aged 18 to 65 presented with newly diagnosed hyperthyroidism of less than 2 months' duration. Extraction of PBMCs used roughly 9.6 ml of fresh peripheral blood. The chain joins TRBV7-8 to TRBJ2-5, with 12 bases matching TRBD2. This clonotype was obtained from a woman in her 30s with Graves' hyperthyroidism. The sample comprised blood. DNA for the CDR3: TGTGCCAGCAGCTCCCTAGCGGGAGGGCAGACCCAGTACTTC. Its protein product is CASSSLAGGQTQYF.